This TCR beta chain was found in a study of molecular identifiers for immune sequencing clone quantification (dated by TCRdb to 2017 to 2018). About the investigation overall: For a replicate experiment, RNA from about 21,000 or 97,000 naive CD8 T cells was divided into five aliquots, of which four were sequenced. This methods study used CD8 T cells to benchmark TCR RNA copy counting and molecular-identifier clustering-based TCR repertoire sequencing (MIDCIRS). Findings and caveats that apply to the study as a whole: When barcode sub-clustering was left out, chimeric consensus sequences inflated TCR diversity, with chimeras reaching as high as 47%. Modeling estimated about 3 recovered TCR RNA copies per cell, compared with about ten by digital PCR, which implies around 30% capture efficiency. Clones above 20 RNA copies held over 99% of molecules in CMV-specific effector cells but under 1% in naive cells. Spiked-in Jurkat TCR RNA equal to a single cell's worth was reported to be detectable even within 1,200,000 naive CD8 T cells. Spiked-in Jurkat TCR RNA (about ten copies' worth), which is not part of the donor repertoire, was contained in the naive libraries. Highly expanded clone sizes could be underestimated if identical TCR molecules share a barcode.

The library was built by means of PCR. The reads were generated on an Illumina HiSeq 4000. Preparation of bulk TCR libraries followed a previously described approach, with the TCR primers listed in Table S5. Total RNA was purified with the Qiagen AllPrep DNA/RNA kit. Before analysis, reads from multiple sequencing runs of the same library were pooled. Regarding the original processing steps: Reads were retained only if an exact TCR constant sequence was present, and the retained reads were trimmed to 150 nt and grouped according to their 12-nt molecular barcodes. Within each barcode group, reads were sub-clustered at a 15% Levenshtein threshold, and quality-weighted consensus sequences were built per RNA molecule. Non-functional sequences were filtered out, along with any lower-count sequence sitting one edit away from another sequence. Based on fitting two negative binomial distributions, any barcode sub-cluster with under 20% of the maximum read count was discarded. TCRdb's own reprocessing of the public reads used fastp at Q25 and MiXCR and kept productive beta chains. CDR3 protein duplicates are merged, each entry listing the most common genes and DNA. It is TCRdb's table, rather than the study itself, that gives the V and J calls and clone size. Here the sample has about 640,000 distinct CDR3 sequences; around 20% occur a single time. The biggest ten clones account for roughly 0.9% of the sample.

A note on this clonotype: The clone's antigen remains unknown. Per-base qualities were not stored, and no clone one base away is much larger.

Relative to germline, V is 4 bases shorter and J is 2 bases shorter, with 14 bases between their ends. Reading the germline V gene gives CDR1 SGHVS and CDR2 FNYEAQ. Reading from cysteine to phenylalanine, the CDR3 counts 15 amino acids. The read is trimmed to its CDR3 DNA, 45 bases read in frame from base 1. Libraries of naive CD8 T cells were built from anywhere between about 18,000 and 1,000,000 sorted cells, with 10%, 30% or 50% of the purified RNA used. Naive CD8 T cells were FACS-sorted as CD8+CD4-CCR7+CD45RA+ on a BD FACSAria II into RLT Plus buffer. To test detection sensitivity, Jurkat RNA equivalent to more than 9 TCR copies was spiked into samples of about 19,000-1,100,000 naive CD8 T cells. CD8 T cells were enriched with RosetteSep CD8+ T Cell Enrichment Cocktail and Ficoll-Paque, followed by ACK red cell lysis.

Sequenced material: naive CD8+ T cells from blood, with Jurkat cell RNA spiked in. The sample's cell subset or site, from its label and the paper: FACS-sorted CD8+CD4-CCR7+CD45RA+ naive T cells. This clonotype was obtained from a human donor in good health. Some libraries in this study had Jurkat cell RNA spiked in. The chain is made from TRBV7-6 and TRBJ2-5; TRBD2 is possibly the D segment (5 matching bases). The sequenced DNA: TGTGCCAGCAGCTGGGCGGGTGGAACACAAGAGACCCAGTACTTC. Translation gives CASSWAGGTQETQYF.